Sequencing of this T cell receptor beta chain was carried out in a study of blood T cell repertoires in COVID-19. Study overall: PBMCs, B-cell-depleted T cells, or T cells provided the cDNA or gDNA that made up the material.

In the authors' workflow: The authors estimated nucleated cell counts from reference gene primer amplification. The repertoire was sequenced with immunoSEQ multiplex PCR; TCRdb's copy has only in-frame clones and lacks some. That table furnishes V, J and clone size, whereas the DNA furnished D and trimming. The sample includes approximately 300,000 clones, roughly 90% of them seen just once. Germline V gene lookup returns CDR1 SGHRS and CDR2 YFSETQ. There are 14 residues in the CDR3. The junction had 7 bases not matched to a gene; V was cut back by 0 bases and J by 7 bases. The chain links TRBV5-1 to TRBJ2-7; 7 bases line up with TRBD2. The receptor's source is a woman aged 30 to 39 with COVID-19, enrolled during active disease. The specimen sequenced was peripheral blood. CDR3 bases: TGCGCCAGCAGCTTGGAGGGACTATTAGGGGAGCAGTACTTC. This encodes CASSLEGLLGEQYF. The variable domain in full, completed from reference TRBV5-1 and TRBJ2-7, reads KAGVTQTPRYLIKTRGQQVTLSCSPISGHRSVSWYQQTPGQGLQFLFEYFSETQRNKGNFPGRFSGRQFSNSRSEMNVSTLELGDSALYLCASSLEGLLGEQYFGPGTRLTVT.